These T cell receptor beta chains were read from a single sample in a study of beta chain features in type 1 diabetes. Using immunoSEQ multiplex PCR, the repertoire was profiled, and TCRdb retains in-frame clones only, with some absent. The profile shows roughly 240,000 clones, about 24% of them singletons. The specimen was naive CD4+ T cells from blood. The receptors come from a woman aged 25-40 years with type 1 diabetes. The CDR3 runs from the conserved cysteine through the conserved F or W.

V gene	J gene	CDR3 protein
TRBV19	TRBJ1-2	CASSIDPGLSYGYTF
TRBV7-9	TRBJ2-2	CASRVAGETGELFF
TRBV5-1	TRBJ2-7	CASHRGLAGSSYEQYF
TRBV7-2	TRBJ2-5	CASSARTGETQYF
TRBV7-2	TRBJ2-5	CASSQRTGGQETQYF
TRBV7-2	TRBJ1-5	CASSDDRTNQPQHF
TRBV28	TRBJ2-6	CASSEISGANVLTF
TRBV6-5	TRBJ1-1	CASSYATLTGGLEAFF
TRBV4-1	TRBJ1-2	CASSQVGYGYTF
TRBV5-1	TRBJ2-7	CASSLVPTSSYEQYF
TRBV6-5	TRBJ2-3	CASSYVLAGRTDTQYF
TRBV19	TRBJ2-1	CASSIVLGHTNDEQFF
TRBV27	TRBJ2-3	CASSKEDTGQPLNF
TRBV4-1	TRBJ1-1	CASSEGPGQVFGAHTEAFF
TRBV29-1	TRBJ2-3	CSVQGQITDTQYF
TRBV29-1	TRBJ1-2	CSVGTGLGYGYTF
TRBV7-9	TRBJ1-1	CASRLGQSNTEAFF
TRBV30	TRBJ2-3	CAWVLAGTDTQYF
TRBV2	TRBJ1-1	CASSNRGLTEAFF
TRBV7-9	TRBJ2-7	CASSRGVPYEQYF